These 24 T cell receptor beta chains share one sample of origin, sequenced in a study of human T cells and chemical hapten exposure. TCRdb independently ran MiXCR on the RACE reads; one entry per CDR3 protein. Of roughly 380,000 distinct CDR3 sequences in the sample, approximately 5% were seen once. The sample's time point: patch test 1, 2 weeks after DPC sensitization. Stated treatment: therapeutic diphenylcyclopropenone sensitization with weekly scalp DPC. This specimen was whole blood, taken in connection with sensitization to the hapten diphenylcyclopropenone (DPC). Every receptor here comes from a woman between 50 and 59 years old with alopecia areata. Some clones in this sample may be carry-over from other donors' samples.

This clonotype was observed at least ten times. This sequence joins TRBV27 and TRBJ2-6; 15 bases are shared with TRBD2. The germline CDR1 and CDR2 sequences are MNHEY and SMNVEV (reference sequence). V was pared by 3 bases and J by 2 bases, with 8 bases of the junction left unmatched. This CDR3 region has 20 residues. The CDR3 nucleotides read TGTGCCAGCAGTTTGAGCGGGGGGACTAGCGGGAGGACTGGGGCCAACGTCCTGACTTTC. It is translated as CASSLSGGTSGRTGANVLTF.

Comment on this clonotype: A read error may be the cause here, since a much bigger clone is one base away. This chain joins TRBV6-4 and TRBJ2-1; D assignment may be TRBD1 or TRBD2 (5 bases each). Germline V CDR1 and CDR2: MRHNA, SNTAGT. This CDR3 is built from 13 residues. Trimming took off 10 bases at V and 2 bases at J, with 12 bases between the two ends. This CDR3 is CATWDGTYNEQFF. The CDR3 nucleotides are TGTGCCACCTGGGACGGGACCTACAATGAGCAGTTCTTC.

Ten or more counts support this clonotype. The V and J genes are TRBV20-1 and TRBJ2-3, with D possibly being TRBD2 (6 bases). Germline CDR1 DFQATT, CDR2 SNEGSKA (reference sequence). CDR3 length: 15 residues. Trimming pared 5 bases from V and 12 bases from J, leaving 27 bases between. The CDR3 spells CSALSGLRRESSQYF. The CDR3 DNA sequence: TGCAGTGCTCTCTCGGGACTCCGGAGGGAGTCTTCACAGTATTTT.

The table lists this clonotype with many counts. The chain has TRBV7-2 and TRBJ2-5; tentatively, D is TRBD2 (6 bases). Per the germline V gene, CDR1 is SGHTA and CDR2 is FQGNSA. The CDR3 spans 14 residues. V was cut by 4 bases and J by 2 bases, with 11 bases left in between. CDR3: CASSSFGGQETQYF. The CDR3 DNA reads as TGTGCCAGCAGCTCCTTTGGGGGGCAAGAGACCCAGTACTTC.

As concerns this clonotype: The junction departs from germline at one end; a sequencing error may be responsible. The chain recombines TRBV7-2 with TRBJ1-1; D remains unclear. The CDR3 loop spans 15 amino acids. Germline CDR1 reads SGHTA; CDR2 reads FQGNSA. As DNA, the CDR3 is TGTGCCAGCAGTTTAGCGACCCTTCTGAACACTGAAGCTTTCTTT. It specifies CASSLATLLNTEAFF. Drawing the rest from reference TRBV7-2 and TRBJ1-1, the complete variable domain is GAGVSQSPSNKVTEKGKDVELRCDPISGHTALYWYRQSLGQGLEFLIYFQGNSAPDKSGLPSDRFSAERTGGSVSTLTIQRTQQEDSAVYLCASSLATLLNTEAFFGQGTRLTVV.

This clonotype showed up just a few times. The chain has TRBV14 and TRBJ2-3, with TRBD2 matching over 10 bases. Germline CDR1 and CDR2: SGHDN and FVKESK. CDR3 size: 15 residues. Trimming at V came to 4 bases and at J to 6 bases, leaving 7 bases not matched to a gene. The CDR3, as DNA: TGTGCCAGCAGCCGAGCGGGAGGGCCCGGGGATACGCAGTATTTT. Encoded protein: CASSRAGGPGDTQYF.

This clonotype was detected a few times. The chain combines TRBV7-9 with TRBJ2-7; D uncertain. V lost 4 bases and J 3 bases, leaving 13 bases between the germline ends. Germline-derived CDR1 and CDR2 are SEHNR and FQNEAQ (reference sequence). The CDR3 spans 14 residues. The chain's CDR3 is CASSSPGRLYEQYF. The CDR3 DNA follows: TGTGCCAGCAGCTCTCCCGGACGCCTCTACGAGCAGTACTTC.

This clonotype showed up just a few times. The chain links TRBV20-1 to TRBJ2-3, with D perhaps TRBD1 (6 bases). The length of the CDR3 is 14 residues. The germline CDR1 and CDR2 sequences are DFQATT and SNEGSKA (reference sequence). V was pared by 3 bases and J by 5 bases, with 15 bases between. CDR3 in DNA: TGCAGTGCTAGTGTCCAGGGGAAAAGAGATACGCAGTATTTT. Protein: CSASVQGKRDTQYF.

The sample holds many counts of this clonotype. The rearrangement links TRBV7-9 to TRBJ1-4; 9 bases agree with TRBD1. CDR3 length: 15 residues. J was trimmed by 6 bases and V by 2 bases; bases with no gene match: 4. The germline CDR1 and CDR2 sequences are SEHNR and FQNEAQ (reference sequence). For the CDR3, the DNA is TGTGCCAGCAGCTTAACCACAGGGGGCGATGAAAAACTGTTTTTT. Translated, it gives CASSLTTGGDEKLFF.

The gene calls are TRBV7-2 and TRBJ2-1; perhaps TRBD2 as D (5 bases). The ends were cut back, 2 bases at V and 7 bases at J, with 12 bases in the middle. CDR3 size: 14 residues. CDR1 is SGHTA, CDR2 FQGNSA, per germline. CDR3 in amino acids: CASSLSKSGNEQFF. The CDR3 coding sequence is TGTGCCAGCAGCTTAAGTAAGTCGGGGAATGAGCAGTTCTTC.

This clonotype was observed many times. This chain joins TRBV4-3 and TRBJ2-3, with 8 bases fitting TRBD2. Germline V gene sequence: CDR1 LGHNA, CDR2 YSLEER. This CDR3 comprises 15 residues. The J segment lost 10 bases and the V segment lost 4 bases, leaving 13 bases of the junction unmatched. Here the CDR3 reads CASSPGLAVPRAQYF. The CDR3 DNA sequence: TGCGCCAGCAGCCCAGGACTAGCTGTCCCGCGGGCGCAGTATTTT.

This clonotype was detected ten times or more. The chain uses TRBV5-1 and TRBJ1-4, with D tentatively TRBD1 (5 bases). V was pared by 1 base and J by 0 bases, with 10 bases between. The germline V gene has CDR1 SGHRS and CDR2 YFSETQ. The CDR3 has 16 residues. CDR3 protein: CASSLRQHATNEKLFF. CDR3 coding DNA: TGCGCCAGCAGCTTGCGACAGCATGCAACTAATGAAAAACTGTTTTTT.

This chain links TRBV1 with TRBJ1-3. TRBV1 is a known pseudogene. The CDR3 is made up of 14 amino acids. DNA of the CDR3: TGCACCAGCACTCCCAAACCCTTTGGAAACACCATATATTTT. Its translation: CTSTPKPFGNTIYF.

This clonotype was seen many times. CDR3 bases: TGTGCCAGCAGTTACGACCTAGGGATCGAATCCGTGGGCGAAAAACTGTTTTTT. Protein sequence: CASSYDLGIESVGEKLFF. The chain is built from TRBV12-3 or TRBV12-4 and TRBJ1-4; D uncertain. V lost 4 bases to trimming and J lost 8 bases, with 26 bases between them. The CDR3 runs 18 residues.

There are many counts of this clonotype. The chain carries TRBV29-1 and TRBJ2-4; the match to TRBD1 covers 10 bases. CDR1 and CDR2 from the germline V gene are SQVTM and ANQGSEA. CDR3 length: 13 residues. The trim removed 7 bases at V and 4 bases at J, leaving 4 bases unmatched. The CDR3, as DNA: TGCAGCGGACTGGGACAGGGGAAAAACATTCAGTACTTC. As protein: CSGLGQGKNIQYF. The full variable domain, rest sourced from reference TRBV29-1 and TRBJ2-4, is SAVISQKPSRDICQRGTSLTIQCQVDSQVTMMFWYRQQPGQSLTLIATANQGSEATYESGFVIDKFPISRPNLTFSTLTVSNMSPEDSSIYLCSGLGQGKNIQYFGAGTRLSVL.

The rearrangement links TRBV10-3 to TRBJ1-2, with D unclear. This CDR3 comprises 15 residues. V was clipped by 3 bases and J by 0 bases, with 11 bases between them. Germline values: CDR1 ENHRY, CDR2 SYGVKD. The CDR3 nucleotides read TGTGCCATCAGTGAAGGAGGTACAGCTAACTATGGCTACACCTTC. Translating gives CAISEGGTANYGYTF.

This CDR3 reads CASSLGSSGTGNTIYF. The CDR3 DNA is TGTGCCAGCAGCTTAGGTTCCTCAGGGACTGGAAACACCATATATTTT. The gene calls are TRBV7-2 and TRBJ1-3, with D perhaps TRBD1 (5 bases). This CDR3 is 16 amino acids long. Germline V CDR1 and CDR2: SGHTA, FQGNSA. Trimming took 1 base from V and 2 from J, leaving 12 bases between them.

The genes are TRBV28 and TRBJ1-2; the D is unclear. CDR3 length equals 15 residues. CDR1 is MDHEN, CDR2 SYDVKM, per germline. Trimming removed 6 bases at V and 4 bases at J, with 18 bases between. The CDR3 DNA reads TGTGCCAGCAGAAAAACGGGGTATTCTTTCTATGGCTACACCTTC. Translated: CASRKTGYSFYGYTF.

This clonotype occurred many times. Here the CDR3 DNA reads TGTGCCAGCAGTTTAGCCTGGGCCCCAGGGGTTACACCCTACGAGCAGTACTTC. It translates to CASSLAWAPGVTPYEQYF. The chain employs TRBV12-3 or TRBV12-4 and TRBJ2-7; D perhaps matches TRBD1 (6 bases). The germline V and J ends were trimmed by 0 bases and 2 bases, with 20 bases remaining between them. This CDR3 is 18 amino acids long.

The CDR3 loop is CSADRENSPLHF. CDR3 bases: TGCAGTGCTGACAGGGAGAATTCACCCCTCCACTTT. The chain couples TRBV20-1 to TRBJ1-6; 7 bases agree with TRBD1. Germline-derived CDR1 and CDR2 are DFQATT and SNEGSKA (reference sequence). The CDR3 length is 12 residues. V lost 5 bases and J lost 7; bases outside the gene matches: 2.

This clonotype came up a few times. J is TRBJ1-2 and V is TRBV5-1; 7 nucleotides line up with TRBD1. CDR3 length: 14 residues. Germline V lookup: CDR1 SGHRS, CDR2 YFSETQ. J gave up 4 bases and V 0 bases, and 3 bases lay outside the gene matches. For the CDR3, the DNA is TGCGCCAGCAGCTTGGTTGAGGGGGCCTATGGCTACACCTTC. This sequence encodes CASSLVEGAYGYTF. Full variable domain (rest looked up from reference TRBV5-1 and TRBJ1-2): KAGVTQTPRYLIKTRGQQVTLSCSPISGHRSVSWYQQTPGQGLQFLFEYFSETQRNKGNFPGRFSGRQFSNSRSEMNVSTLELGDSALYLCASSLVEGAYGYTFGSGTRLTVV.

Ten or more counts support this clonotype. The chain employs TRBV5-1 and TRBJ1-1; D may be TRBD1 (6 bases). This CDR3 contains 14 residues. CDR1 and CDR2 from the germline V gene are SGHRS and YFSETQ. The V gene lost 4 bases and the J gene lost 2 bases, with 12 bases spanning the gap. The CDR3 here is CASSPQGYNTEAFF. The CDR3 coding sequence is TGCGCCAGCAGCCCCCAGGGGTATAACACTGAAGCTTTCTTT.

The chain employs TRBV7-8 and TRBJ2-1; 11 bases are shared with TRBD2. This CDR3 has 17 residues. J gave up 8 bases and V 5 bases, and 14 bases lay outside the gene matches. The germline CDR1 and CDR2 sequences are SGHVS and FQNEAQ. CDR3 residues: CASSQGLLAGGLDEQFF. The CDR3 DNA is TGTGCCAGCAGCCAGGGGCTGTTAGCGGGGGGGCTTGATGAGCAGTTCTTC. The variable domain in full, with the rest retrieved from reference TRBV7-8 and TRBJ2-1, is GAGVSQSPRYKVAKRGQDVALRCDPISGHVSLFWYQQALGQGPEFLTYFQNEAQLDKSGLPSDRFFAERPEGSVSTLKIQRTQQEDSAVYLCASSQGLLAGGLDEQFFGPGTRLTVL.

This clonotype showed up many times. This chain connects TRBV4-2 to TRBJ2-2; D possibly corresponds to TRBD2 (6 bases). CDR1 is LGHNA, CDR2 YNFKEQ, per germline. Trimming took off 1 base at V and 0 bases at J, with 15 bases between the two ends. This CDR3 has 18 residues. CDR3 bases: TGTGCCAGCAGCCAAGTCGGAGGGGACCGAGCGAACACCGGGGAGCTGTTTTTT. Protein sequence: CASSQVGGDRANTGELFF.